What follows are 26 T cell receptor beta chains derived from one specimen sequenced in a study of blood T cell repertoires in COVID-19. Using immunoSEQ multiplex PCR, the repertoire was profiled, and TCRdb retains in-frame clones only, with some absent. The table includes 75,000 to 95,000 clones, around nine tenths detected once. Sequencing was performed on peripheral blood. These receptors all come from a woman over 75 with acute or convalescent COVID-19.

Of note for this clone: One junction end does not reproduce the germline sequence, and a read error may be involved. This chain connects TRBV14 to TRBJ2-5; a possible D gene is TRBD2 (5 bases). The CDR3 consists of 13 residues. Germline V gives CDR1 SGHDN, CDR2 FVKESK. The CDR3 loop is CASSQDLRGRSNF. CDR3 sequence (DNA): TGTGCCAGCAGCCAAGATCTCAGAGGGCGTTCGAACTTC. Together with reference TRBV14 and TRBJ2-5, the CDR3 gives the full variable domain: EAGVTQFPSHSVIEKGQTVTLRCDPISGHDNLYWYRRVMGKEIKFLLHFVKESKQDESGMPNNRFLAERTGGTYSTLKVQPAELEDSGVYFCASSQDLRGRSNFGPGTRLLVL.

The chain has TRBV9 and TRBJ2-7; D perhaps matches TRBD1 (6 bases). The CDR3 has 13 amino acids. The germline V and J ends were trimmed by 3 bases and 6 bases, with 13 bases remaining between them. The V gene's germline CDR1 is SGDLS and CDR2 YYNGEE. The CDR3 is CASSAQLGGEQYF. The CDR3 DNA reads TGTGCCAGCAGCGCACAACTAGGGGGCGAGCAGTACTTC.

This clone was counted once. J is TRBJ2-1 and V is TRBV28; D is possibly TRBD1 (6 bases). The CDR3 is 16 amino acids. V was shortened by 5 bases and J by 0 bases, with 14 bases between the two germline ends. Germline-derived CDR1 and CDR2 are MDHEN and SYDVKM. The chain's CDR3 is CASSPPDRRSYNEQFF. CDR3 nucleotides: TGTGCCAGCAGTCCCCCGGACAGACGCTCCTACAATGAGCAGTTCTTC.

CDR3 DNA sequence: TGTGCCTGGAGTGGTCGGGAGGGTGAAGTGCAGTACTTC. It is translated as CAWSGREGEVQYF. The gene calls are TRBV30 and TRBJ2-7; TRBD2 agrees at 8 bases. V was clipped by 1 base and J by 9 bases; unmatched bases: 8. Per the germline V gene, CDR1 is GTSNPN and CDR2 is SVGIG (reference sequence). This CDR3 is 13 amino acids long.

The genes are TRBV29-1 and TRBJ1-2; perhaps TRBD1 as D (6 bases). Germline V gene lookup returns CDR1 SQVTM and CDR2 ANQGSEA. The CDR3 runs 12 residues. Trimming shortened V by 7 bases and J by 3 bases, and 12 bases separated the two germline ends. Written as DNA, the CDR3 is TGCAGCGGTTATGGGGGCGACTATGGCTACACCTTC. Amino acids: CSGYGGDYGYTF.

CDR3 DNA sequence: TGTGCCAGCAGCCAAGCCGGGACTAGAGGAGAGACCCAGTACTTC. Its protein is CASSQAGTRGETQYF. The chain uses TRBV14 and TRBJ2-5; 8 bases map to TRBD2. CDR1 is SGHDN, CDR2 FVKESK, per germline. This CDR3 is built from 15 residues. V lost 1 base to trimming and J lost 4 bases; unmatched junction nucleotides: 5.

V and J are TRBV7-8 and TRBJ2-7; the match to TRBD1 covers 7 bases. Unmatched junction bases numbered 13, after V lost 4 bases and J lost 13 bases. The CDR3 has 13 amino acids. The germline CDR1 and CDR2 sequences are SGHVS and FQNEAQ. The CDR3 protein is CASSSIDTGVEYF. The DNA of the CDR3 is TGTGCCAGCAGCTCCATTGACACAGGGGTTGAATACTTC.

This chain joins TRBV27 and TRBJ1-4; 7 nucleotides match TRBD1. CDR1 and CDR2 (germline): MNHEY, SMNVEV (reference sequence). Trimming at V came to 3 bases and at J to 5 bases, leaving 6 bases not matched to a gene. The CDR3 sequence is 15 residues long. This chain's CDR3 is CASSFSGQTNEKLFF. DNA for the CDR3: TGTGCCAGCAGTTTTTCGGGACAGACAAATGAAAAACTGTTTTTT.

Only one count was recorded for this clone. The DNA of the CDR3 is TGCGCCAGCAGTCCAAGTGTCCGGGTCGGCGCTGAAAAACTGTTTTTT. It encodes CASSPSVRVGAEKLFF. The rearrangement joins TRBV4-3 to TRBJ1-4; D call uncertain. The CDR3 is 16 residues long. The ends were cut back, 6 bases at V and 7 bases at J, with 21 bases in the middle. The germline V gene has CDR1 LGHNA and CDR2 YSLEER.

The chain recombines TRBV12-3 or TRBV12-4 with TRBJ2-7, with D possibly matching TRBD2 (6 bases). V was shortened by 4 bases and J by 5 bases, with 12 bases between the two germline ends. CDR3 length equals 13 residues. The CDR3 region is CASSWSGEDEQYF. The CDR3 nucleotides are TGTGCCAGCAGTTGGAGTGGGGAGGACGAGCAGTACTTC.

The chain has TRBV5-1 and TRBJ2-2; D is ambiguous. The CDR3 is made up of 14 amino acids. The germline gives CDR1 SGHRS, CDR2 YFSETQ. V shed 2 bases and J shed 6 bases, with 11 bases lying between them. The DNA for the CDR3 is TGCGCCAGCAGCTTATCACTCGGAGCCGGGGAGCTGTTTTTT. The encoded protein is CASSLSLGAGELFF.

The chain employs TRBV7-9 and TRBJ2-3; D is possibly TRBD1 (6 bases). The CDR3 extends over 14 amino acids. Germline V CDR1 and CDR2: SEHNR, FQNEAQ (reference sequence). V shed 5 bases and J shed 1 base, with 10 bases lying between them. The CDR3 here is CASSHRVGTDTQYF. DNA for the CDR3: TGTGCCAGCAGCCACAGGGTGGGCACAGATACGCAGTATTTT.

The genes are TRBV5-6 and TRBJ1-1, with D hard to call. V lost 4 bases, J lost 0 bases, and 19 bases lay in between. CDR1 is SGHDT and CDR2 is YYEEEE in the germline V gene. The CDR3 sequence is 17 residues long. DNA for the CDR3: TGTGCCAGCAGCCCTTGGGTACGCGGCGGTATGAACACTGAAGCTTTCTTT. Protein sequence: CASSPWVRGGMNTEAFF.

V usage is TRBV13 and J usage is TRBJ1-1, with 10 bases fitting TRBD1. The J segment lost 4 bases and the V segment lost 5 bases, leaving 19 bases of the junction unmatched. Germline loops: CDR1 PRHDT, CDR2 FYEKMQ (reference sequence). The CDR3 consists of 19 residues. CDR3 region: CASSPYVGTGVGVGTEAFF. The DNA of the CDR3 is TGTGCCAGCAGCCCCTACGTCGGGACAGGGGTGGGTGTGGGCACTGAAGCTTTCTTT.

The chain joins TRBV11-2 to TRBJ2-7; 8 nucleotides match TRBD2. There are 14 residues in the CDR3. V was clipped by 1 base and J by 2 bases; unmatched bases: 1. Germline CDR1 SGHAT, CDR2 FQNNGV. The CDR3 region is CASSLAGGTYEQYF. The CDR3 DNA reads TGTGCCAGCAGCTTAGCGGGAGGGACCTACGAGCAGTACTTC.

Within the sample, this clone is medium-sized. The rearrangement joins TRBV7-2 to TRBJ2-1; 9 nucleotides line up with TRBD1. V dropped 6 bases and J dropped 6; count of bases not matched to a gene: 9. The germline gives CDR1 SGHTA, CDR2 FQGNSA. The CDR3 runs to 15 residues. As DNA, the CDR3 is TGTGCCAGCAGTGTAACAGGGGGCTTAGGCAATGAGCAGTTCTTC. This gives the protein CASSVTGGLGNEQFF.

V usage is TRBV9 and J usage is TRBJ1-1; D call uncertain. V was trimmed by 3 bases and J by 1 base, leaving 10 bases between them. The V gene's germline CDR1 is SGDLS and CDR2 YYNGEE. The CDR3 is made up of 14 amino acids. CDR3 region: CASSAHTENTEAFF. The CDR3, as DNA: TGTGCCAGCAGCGCCCACACAGAGAACACTGAAGCTTTCTTT.

CDR3 bases: TGTGCCAGCAGTTCTTACCCGGGACTAGCGGGAGGTGAGCAGTTCTTC. It yields the protein CASSSYPGLAGGEQFF. The rearrangement uses TRBV27 and TRBJ2-1, with 15 bases lining up with TRBD2. With 4 bases clipped from V and 9 bases from J, the junction kept 7 bases outside the gene matches. Per germline, CDR1 MNHEY and CDR2 SMNVEV (reference sequence). CDR3 length: 16 amino acids.

The chain joins TRBV5-1 to TRBJ1-5; 8 nucleotides match TRBD1. CDR1 and CDR2 from the germline V gene are SGHRS and YFSETQ. With 3 bases clipped from V and 4 bases from J, the junction kept 6 bases outside the gene matches. The CDR3 runs 15 residues. The CDR3 sequence is CASSWTGMGNQPQHF. In DNA form, the CDR3 reads TGCGCCAGCAGCTGGACAGGGATGGGAAATCAGCCCCAGCATTTT.

The chain couples TRBV7-9 to TRBJ1-2; the match to TRBD1 covers 8 bases. This CDR3 has 15 amino acids. CDR1 is SEHNR, CDR2 FQNEAQ, per germline (reference sequence). V shed 3 bases and J 0 bases; nucleotides not matched to a gene: 3. CDR3 amino acids: CASSFGQGTNYGYTF. The CDR3, as DNA: TGTGCCAGCAGCTTTGGACAGGGTACTAACTATGGCTACACCTTC.

CDR3 protein: CASRKWTGGTETQYF. In DNA, the CDR3 is TGTGCCAGCAGGAAGTGGACAGGGGGCACAGAGACCCAGTACTTC. This chain links TRBV27 with TRBJ2-5, with 11 bases aligning to TRBD1. Germline V lookup: CDR1 MNHEY, CDR2 SMNVEV (reference sequence). The CDR3 sequence is 15 residues long. V lost 6 bases, J lost 4 bases, and 7 bases stayed unmatched.

The chain carries TRBV18 and TRBJ1-5; the match to TRBD1 covers 9 bases. The CDR3 loop spans 16 amino acids. V was clipped by 2 bases and J by 0 bases; unmatched bases: 2. Germline assignment: CDR1 KGHSH and CDR2 LQKENI. The CDR3: CASSPMGQGSNQPQHF. CDR3 bases: TGTGCCAGCTCACCAATGGGACAGGGTAGCAATCAGCCCCAGCATTTT.

The chain carries TRBV30 and TRBJ2-6; the match to TRBD2 covers 7 bases. The V gene's germline CDR1 is GTSNPN and CDR2 SVGIG (reference sequence). The junction had 8 bases not matched to a gene; V was cut back by 3 bases and J by 0 bases. CDR3 length: 17 residues. The CDR3 reads CAWRPQRTSSGANVLTF. The CDR3 coding sequence is TGTGCCTGGAGGCCCCAGCGGACTAGCTCTGGGGCCAACGTCCTGACTTTC.

The chain combines TRBV12-5 with TRBJ2-7; tentative D call: TRBD1 (6 bases). Between the trimmed V and J ends, which lost 2 bases and 1 base, there was a span of 18 bases. Germline V gene data show CDR1 as LGHNT and CDR2 as FRNRAP. This CDR3 comprises 17 residues. CDR3 DNA: TGTGCTAGTGGTTTGAAAAGGCAGGGGCCCTTTTCCTACGAGCAGTACTTC. Translation gives CASGLKRQGPFSYEQYF.

The J gene is TRBJ2-5, the V gene TRBV28; 11 nucleotides match TRBD1. V shed 11 bases and J 7 bases; nucleotides not matched to a gene: 12. The CDR3 is made up of 14 amino acids. CDR1 is MDHEN and CDR2 is SYDVKM in the germline V gene. This CDR3 reads CAGQGALGEGTQYF. DNA of the CDR3: TGTGCCGGACAGGGGGCCCTTGGAGAGGGGACCCAGTACTTC.

The V and J genes are TRBV6-2 or TRBV6-3 and TRBJ1-5; 9 bases match TRBD1. The length of the CDR3 is 17 residues. In germline, CDR1 is MNHEY, CDR2 SVGEGT. The J segment lost 6 bases and the V segment lost 0 bases, leaving 9 bases of the junction unmatched. This chain's CDR3 is CASSYSPGQGWSQPQHF. The CDR3, as DNA: TGTGCCAGCAGTTACTCGCCGGGACAGGGTTGGAGTCAGCCCCAGCATTTT.